The table lists the clone carrying this T cell receptor (beta chain) with a few counts. Antigen: not known. Method: immunoSEQ multiplex PCR; TCRdb's copy keeps in-frame clones and lacks some. There are approximately 120,000 clones in the sample; 70% to 90% occur only once, and about 27% lies in the top ten. These data originate in a study of T cell responses to AZD1222 COVID-19 vaccine. Study observations and caveats: Dominant CD4 TCR responses targeted spike regions 160-218 and 743-854. Following two doses of AZD1222, Spike-specific TCR breadth and depth rose.

With V trimmed by 4 bases and J by 1 base, 2 bases remained unmatched. The CDR3 is 13 amino acids. Per the germline V gene, CDR1 is SQVTM and CDR2 is ANQGSEA. This chain uses TRBV29-1 with TRBJ2-7; 9 positions agree with TRBD1. The source was peripheral blood, collected on day 0 of AZD1222 vaccination. This sequence was found in an adult in good health. CDR3 loop: CSVGGQGSYEQYF. CDR3 coding DNA: TGCAGCGTTGGGGGACAGGGATCCTACGAGCAGTACTTC.